The clone carrying this TCR beta chain appeared many times. No antigen is known for it. The protocol attached unique molecular identifiers to individual cDNA molecules. MiXCR, run by TCRdb on the 5' RACE reads, gives a single entry per CDR3 protein. The repertoire has tens of thousands of distinct CDR3 sequences, around 6% of them found once; the top ten carry roughly 7.8%. CDR3 size: 15 residues. Germline loops: CDR1 MNHEY, CDR2 SVGAGI. J was trimmed by 8 bases and V by 0 bases; bases with no gene match: 10. The data originate from a study of early T cells in non-severe SARS-CoV-2 infection. Study information: Chains were not paired, and sequencing was done on bulk RNA from unsorted whole blood.

Study-wide results and caveats: Database matching using VDJdb favored anti-spike CD8 responses, with private and CD4 specificities left missing.

The clonotype originates from an adult who was a healthcare worker with PCR-confirmed SARS-CoV-2 infection or an uninfected control (not recorded which). The rearrangement joins TRBV6-5 to TRBJ2-7; TRBD1 agrees at 7 bases. Sequenced input: whole blood. In nucleotides, the CDR3 is TGTGCCAGCAGTTACTCGTCTAGACAGGGTGGAAAGCAGTACTTC. This encodes CASSYSSRQGGKQYF.